Listed here are 21 T cell receptor beta chains from one sample, sequenced in a study of T cells after yellow fever vaccination. MiXCR, run by TCRdb on the 5' RACE reads, gives a single entry per CDR3 protein. The repertoire has a few hundred thousand distinct CDR3 sequences, less than 20% of them found once; the top ten carry 15% to 20%. The material was PBMCs, obtained about 5 days after the first yellow fever vaccination. All receptors derive from a man aged 18 to 30 who received the YFV17D yellow fever vaccine.

The chain couples TRBV20-1 to TRBJ1-4; tentatively, D is TRBD1 (5 bases). V shed 6 bases and J shed 7 bases, with 18 bases lying between them. CDR1 and CDR2 (germline): DFQATT, SNEGSKA (reference sequence). The CDR3 length is 14 residues. DNA for the CDR3: TGCAGTGCCGTCCTCCGGGACCCCTTTGAAAAACTGTTTTTT. Translated: CSAVLRDPFEKLFF.

This clonotype turned up a few times. The chain has TRBV20-1 and TRBJ2-7; D may be TRBD1 (5 bases). Germline lookup yields CDR1 DFQATT and CDR2 SNEGSKA (reference sequence). This CDR3 contains 15 residues. Deletions cut 6 bases from V and 2 bases from J, with 20 bases between. CDR3 sequence reads: CSALVNQDKPYEQYF. The CDR3 DNA follows: TGCAGTGCCCTAGTTAACCAGGACAAACCCTACGAGCAGTACTTC.

This clonotype was seen only once. This chain connects TRBV24-1 to TRBJ2-5; D tentatively reads TRBD1 or TRBD2 (5 bases each). The CDR3 has 15 residues. V was shortened by 4 bases and J by 1 base, with 12 bases between the two germline ends. Germline V gene lookup returns CDR1 KGHDR and CDR2 SFDVKD. As DNA, the CDR3 is TGTGCCACCAGTGACCCTAGGGGAGTCCAAGAGACCCAGTACTTC. Its translation is CATSDPRGVQETQYF.

The sample holds a few counts of this clonotype. The chain is built from TRBV10-3 and TRBJ1-5; 9 bases are shared with TRBD1. This CDR3 has 14 amino acids. The junction had 8 bases not matched to a gene; V was cut back by 4 bases and J by 10 bases. Germline-derived CDR1 and CDR2 are ENHRY and SYGVKD. CDR3 bases: TGTGCCATCAGTGGTACCGGGACAGGGCTCCCCCAGCATTTT. It translates to CAISGTGTGLPQHF.

DNA for the CDR3: TGCAGCGTTGAAGCGGGAGACTATGGCTACACCTTC. Protein product: CSVEAGDYGYTF. The V call is TRBV29-1, the J call TRBJ1-2, with unresolved D. V lost 1 base and J lost 3, with 6 bases in between. Germline V CDR1 and CDR2: SQVTM, ANQGSEA. The CDR3 runs 12 residues.

This clonotype has just a few counts. The genes are TRBV6-1 and TRBJ1-2; D unclear. The length of the CDR3 is 14 residues. Germline loops: CDR1 MNHNS, CDR2 SASEGT. Trimming cost V 7 bases and J 3 bases, with 15 bases left between them. DNA of the CDR3: TGTGCCAGCAAAGAGGGCCAGGACTACTATGGCTACACCTTC. Amino acids: CASKEGQDYYGYTF.

CDR3: CASSKGQAGEGEQFF. CDR3 DNA: TGTGCCAGCAGCAAGGGACAAGCGGGGGAGGGTGAGCAGTTCTTC. The chain carries TRBV11-1 and TRBJ2-1, with 8 bases identical to TRBD2. The CDR3 loop spans 15 amino acids. Germline V gene data show CDR1 as SGHAT and CDR2 as FQDESV (reference sequence). V lost 5 bases and J lost 9; bases outside the gene matches: 12.

This chain connects TRBV11-2 to TRBJ1-1, with D possibly TRBD1 on 5 matching bases. V was trimmed by 3 bases and J by 6 bases, leaving 14 bases between them. The CDR3 contains 14 residues. The germline V gene encodes CDR1 SGHAT and CDR2 FQNNGV. The CDR3 DNA reads TGTGCCAGCAGCTTGTCGGGGGGAGTGGCTGAAGCTTTCTTT. It specifies CASSLSGGVAEAFF.

Only a few counts were recorded for this clonotype. The J gene is TRBJ2-2, the V gene TRBV20-1, with D uncertain. Germline CDR1 is DFQATT and CDR2 is SNEGSKA (reference sequence). CDR3 length equals 13 residues. Between the trimmed V and J ends, which lost 0 bases and 6 bases, there was a span of 8 bases. CDR3 coding DNA: TGCAGTGCTAGAGATGTCGGTTCCGGGGAGCTGTTTTTT. Its translation is CSARDVGSGELFF.

This rearrangement joins TRBV6-2 or TRBV6-3 to TRBJ1-2; D may be TRBD1 (5 bases). The V gene's germline CDR1 is MNHEY and CDR2 SVGEGT. V was clipped by 5 bases and J by 3 bases, with 19 bases between them. There are 16 residues in the CDR3. The CDR3 spells CASSPGWGAPHYGYTF. The CDR3 DNA reads TGTGCCAGCAGTCCCGGGTGGGGCGCACCGCACTATGGCTACACCTTC.

The chain uses TRBV20-1 and TRBJ2-7; TRBD2 matches 13 bases. The V segment lost 5 bases and the J segment 2 bases; nucleotides outside the gene matches: 6. From germline, CDR1 is DFQATT and CDR2 SNEGSKA (reference sequence). The CDR3 sequence is 15 residues long. Written as DNA, the CDR3 is TGCAGTGCTCACCCGACTAGCGGGGGGACCTACGAGCAGTACTTC. This sequence encodes CSAHPTSGGTYEQYF.

The J gene is TRBJ2-1, the V gene TRBV19; D not resolved. Germline V lookup: CDR1 LNHDA, CDR2 SQIVND (reference sequence). The CDR3 has 13 residues. Trimming shortened V by 6 bases and J by 2 bases, and 8 bases separated the two germline ends. CDR3 DNA: TGTGCCAGTAGCCATGACGCCTACAATGAGCAGTTCTTC. Amino acids: CASSHDAYNEQFF.

The chain couples TRBV25-1 to TRBJ2-5; D is perhaps TRBD1 (6 bases). There are 14 residues in the CDR3. In germline, CDR1 is MGHDK, CDR2 SYGVNS. V dropped 6 bases and J dropped 5 bases, with 16 bases sitting between them. In DNA, the CDR3 is TGTGCCAGCAGCACCCAGGGGTTCGAGGAGACCCAGTACTTC. Amino acids: CASSTQGFEETQYF.

This clonotype was observed a few times. The J gene is TRBJ1-6, the V gene TRBV11-2; 10 positions match TRBD1. V lost 4 bases to trimming and J lost 10 bases; unmatched junction nucleotides: 10. The CDR3 runs to 16 residues. From germline, CDR1 is SGHAT and CDR2 FQNNGV. CDR3 sequence: CASSSPGQGIRSPLHF. In DNA form, the CDR3 reads TGTGCCAGCAGCTCCCCGGGACAGGGGATAAGGTCACCCCTCCACTTT.

The chain combines TRBV20-1 with TRBJ2-7, with TRBD1 matching 9 bases. This CDR3 contains 14 residues. The J segment lost 2 bases and the V segment lost 1 base, leaving 3 bases of the junction unmatched. Germline-derived CDR1 and CDR2 are DFQATT and SNEGSKA (reference sequence). This CDR3 reads CSARGTGATYEQYF. The CDR3 DNA sequence: TGCAGTGCTAGAGGGACAGGGGCCACCTACGAGCAGTACTTC.

CDR3 region: CSVVRPPIYEQYF. CDR3 nucleotide sequence: TGCAGCGTTGTGCGACCGCCTATCTACGAGCAGTACTTC. The V and J genes are TRBV29-1 and TRBJ2-7; no firm D call. The germline CDR1 and CDR2 sequences are SQVTM and ANQGSEA. V was shortened by 4 bases and J by 3 bases, with 13 bases between the two germline ends. The CDR3 sequence is 13 residues long.

CDR3 sequence (DNA): TGTGCCTGGAGTCAACAGGCTGACTATGGCTACACCTTC. Its translation: CAWSQQADYGYTF. The chain joins TRBV30 to TRBJ1-2; weak D call: TRBD1 (5 bases). Deletions cut 2 bases from V and 3 bases from J, with 10 bases between. Per the germline V gene, CDR1 is GTSNPN and CDR2 is SVGIG (reference sequence). The CDR3 loop spans 13 amino acids.

This clonotype was seen a few times. V is TRBV7-2 and J is TRBJ1-1, with D perhaps TRBD1 (6 bases). This CDR3 is 15 amino acids long. V lost 0 bases and J 4 bases, leaving 12 bases between the germline ends. CDR1 is SGHTA and CDR2 is FQGNSA in the germline V gene. The CDR3 loop is CASSLARGSGTEAFF. CDR3 DNA: TGTGCCAGCAGCTTAGCGAGGGGGTCAGGCACTGAAGCTTTCTTT.

This clonotype showed up just a few times. The rearrangement joins TRBV7-6 to TRBJ2-5, with D perhaps TRBD1 or TRBD2 (7 bases each). This CDR3 has 17 amino acids. The V end lost 5 bases, the J end lost 4 bases, and 23 bases lay between the germline ends. The germline CDR1 and CDR2 sequences are SGHVS and FNYEAQ. CDR3 residues: CASSSQGGMKLTETQYF. The CDR3 DNA reads as TGTGCCAGCAGCAGCCAGGGGGGGATGAAGCTGACAGAGACCCAGTACTTC.

This chain connects TRBV4-1 to TRBJ2-6; D gene unclear. The V and J ends lost 4 bases and 0 bases respectively, with 13 bases between them. Germline loops: CDR1 MGHRA, CDR2 YSYEKL. CDR3 length: 17 residues. CDR3 region: CASSPLGPGSGANVLTF. The DNA for the CDR3 is TGCGCCAGCAGCCCGCTTGGGCCCGGCTCTGGGGCCAACGTCCTGACTTTC.

Only a few counts were recorded for this clonotype. The V gene is TRBV10-3, the J gene TRBJ2-3; 10 bases align to TRBD2. Germline V CDR1 and CDR2: ENHRY, SYGVKD. The trim removed 5 bases at V and 1 base at J, leaving 3 bases unmatched. This CDR3 is built from 15 residues. The chain's CDR3 is CAISYLAGGTDTQYF. The DNA of the CDR3 is TGTGCCATCAGTTACCTAGCGGGGGGCACAGATACGCAGTATTTT.